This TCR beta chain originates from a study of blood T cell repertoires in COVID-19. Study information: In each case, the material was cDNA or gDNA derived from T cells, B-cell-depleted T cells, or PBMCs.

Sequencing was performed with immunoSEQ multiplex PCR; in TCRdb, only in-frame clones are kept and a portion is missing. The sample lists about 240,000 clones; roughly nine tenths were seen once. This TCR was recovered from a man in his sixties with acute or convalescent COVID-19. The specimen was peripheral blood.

CDR3 amino acids: CASRPRQASKRWTYF. In DNA, the CDR3 is TGTGCCAGCAGACCACGACAGGCCTCAAAACGGTGGACATACTTC. The rearrangement uses TRBV6-5 and TRBJ2-7, with a weak D call TRBD1 (6 bases). Deletions cut 6 bases from V and 13 bases from J, with 28 bases between. Germline CDR1 and CDR2: MNHEY and SVGAGI. CDR3 length equals 15 residues.